One and the same sample provided the 20 T cell receptor beta chains below, sequenced in a study of OX40 agonist ivuxolimab in advanced cancers. Assay used: immunoSEQ multiplex PCR; TCRdb lists only in-frame clones, some missing. The profile shows around 19,000 clones, approximately 83% of them singletons. The source was CD4+ or CD8+ T cells sorted from blood, collected in a trial of the OX40 agonist ivuxolimab. All receptors derive from an adult with an advanced solid tumor such as melanoma, head and neck, liver or kidney cancer.

This clone appeared a single time. The rearrangement links TRBV6-5 to TRBJ2-5, with a weak D call TRBD1 (6 bases). This CDR3 spans 14 amino acids. Germline V gene data show CDR1 as MNHEY and CDR2 as SVGAGI. V was clipped by 6 bases and J by 2 bases, with 13 bases between them. The CDR3 nucleotides read TGTGCCAGCAGAGGCCGACAGGTTCAAGAGACCCAGTACTTC. This gives the protein CASRGRQVQETQYF.

The rearrangement uses TRBV10-3 and TRBJ2-1, with TRBD2 matching 8 bases. Trimming took 4 bases from V and 6 from J; bases not matched to a gene: 2. The CDR3 consists of 13 residues. The germline V gene has CDR1 ENHRY and CDR2 SYGVKD. CDR3 DNA: TGTGCCATCAGTGGCGGGGGGAGCAATGAGCAGTTCTTC. It translates to CAISGGGSNEQFF.

The CDR3 DNA follows: TGTGCCAGCAGCTCCGGCGGGGGGAACAATGAGCAGTTCTTC. This codes for CASSSGGGNNEQFF. The chain couples TRBV9 to TRBJ2-1; TRBD2 aligns across 8 bases. The CDR3 covers 14 residues. The germline V gene has CDR1 SGDLS and CDR2 YYNGEE. The V and J ends lost 4 bases and 5 bases, in that order; junction bases with no gene match: 5.

The V gene is TRBV7-9, the J gene TRBJ1-2; D possibly corresponds to TRBD1 (5 bases). Germline CDR1 reads SEHNR; CDR2 reads FQNEAQ (reference sequence). The CDR3 runs 14 residues. With 5 bases removed from V and 5 bases from J, the gap between germline ends came to 15 bases. The CDR3 protein is CASSPQGDLYGYTF. CDR3 bases: TGTGCCAGCAGCCCGCAAGGGGACTTGTATGGCTACACCTTC.

Worth noting for this clone: The same CDR3 arises from other DNA sequences in this sample as well. This chain joins TRBV19 and TRBJ2-7; 12 bases are shared with TRBD1. There are 16 residues in the CDR3. Germline CDR1 reads LNHDA; CDR2 reads SQIVND (reference sequence). V gave up 1 base and J gave up 3 bases; unmatched junction bases: 4. CDR3 nucleotide sequence: TGTGCCAGTAGTATAGGGGGACAGGGGGCAGTCTACGAGCAGTACTTC. It translates to CASSIGGQGAVYEQYF.

V usage is TRBV27 and J usage is TRBJ2-3, with 11 bases matching TRBD2. The germline CDR1 and CDR2 sequences are MNHEY and SMNVEV (reference sequence). The trim removed 8 bases at V and 2 bases at J, leaving 9 bases unmatched. This CDR3 spans 16 amino acids. CDR3 residues: CASQQLAGGLTDTQYF. The CDR3 coding sequence is TGTGCCAGCCAGCAGCTAGCGGGGGGTCTCACAGATACGCAGTATTTT.

V and J are TRBV4-1 and TRBJ2-2, with D unresolved. This CDR3 has 15 amino acids. Germline V CDR1 and CDR2: MGHRA, YSYEKL. Trimming removed 3 bases at V and 0 bases at J, with 8 bases between. For the CDR3, the DNA is TGCGCCAGCAGCCACGAATTACCGAACACCGGGGAGCTGTTTTTT. It codes for CASSHELPNTGELFF.

The V and J genes are TRBV6-1 and TRBJ2-7; 7 bases line up with TRBD1. The germline V gene has CDR1 MNHNS and CDR2 SASEGT. The CDR3 sequence is 13 residues long. V was clipped by 6 bases and J by 3 bases; unmatched bases: 5. The CDR3 DNA reads as TGTGCCAGCAGAAGACAGGGAAACTACGAGCAGTACTTC. Encoded protein: CASRRQGNYEQYF.

V is TRBV19 and J is TRBJ1-1; perhaps TRBD1 as D (6 bases). Germline V CDR1 and CDR2: LNHDA, SQIVND (reference sequence). Trimming cost V 7 bases and J 1 base, with 13 bases left between them. The CDR3 has 14 residues. CDR3 sequence reads: CASTVGQSNTEAFF. The DNA of the CDR3 is TGTGCCAGTACCGTCGGACAGTCGAACACTGAAGCTTTCTTT.

The chain couples TRBV5-1 to TRBJ2-7; D gene uncertain. The CDR3 extends over 15 amino acids. Trimming removed 4 bases from V and 3 bases from J, with 17 bases in between. In germline, CDR1 is SGHRS, CDR2 YFSETQ. Written as DNA, the CDR3 is TGCGCCAGCAGCGCTGGGCAGACCGATTACTACGAGCAGTACTTC. This gives the protein CASSAGQTDYYEQYF.

This clone has a single count. The V gene is TRBV28, the J gene TRBJ1-1; D remains unclear. Germline lookup yields CDR1 MDHEN and CDR2 SYDVKM. The CDR3 has 14 residues. Trimming took 0 bases from V and 3 from J, leaving 8 bases between them. The CDR3 loop is CASSLWQADTEAFF. DNA for the CDR3: TGTGCCAGCAGTTTATGGCAGGCGGACACTGAAGCTTTCTTT. Supplemented by reference TRBV28 and TRBJ1-1, the full variable domain reads DVKVTQSSRYLVKRTGEKVFLECVQDMDHENMFWYRQDPGLGLRLIYFSYDVKMKEKGDIPEGYSVSREKKERFSLILESASTNQTSMYLCASSLWQADTEAFFGQGTRLTVV.

This clone was found a few times. The chain uses TRBV5-6 and TRBJ2-2; 11 nucleotides line up with TRBD1. This CDR3 is 16 amino acids long. Per the germline V gene, CDR1 is SGHDT and CDR2 is YYEEEE. Trimming at V came to 4 bases and at J to 7 bases, leaving 9 bases not matched to a gene. Here the CDR3 reads CASSRTGGSLSGELFF. Here the CDR3 DNA reads TGTGCCAGCAGCCGGACAGGGGGCAGTTTGAGCGGGGAGCTGTTTTTT.

This sequence joins TRBV5-1 and TRBJ1-1, with 10 positions matching TRBD1. V lost 4 bases to trimming and J lost 5 bases; unmatched junction nucleotides: 2. Germline CDR1 reads SGHRS; CDR2 reads YFSETQ. CDR3 length: 13 amino acids. CDR3 DNA sequence: TGCGCCAGCAGCGACAGGGGGCAAACTGAAGCTTTCTTT. It is translated as CASSDRGQTEAFF.

This chain joins TRBV4-1 and TRBJ2-7, with 8 bases identical to TRBD1. Germline V CDR1 and CDR2: MGHRA, YSYEKL. This CDR3 has 14 residues. V was pared by 4 bases and J by 3 bases, with 5 bases of the junction left unmatched. The CDR3 is CASSPRTGGYEQYF. The CDR3 DNA reads TGCGCCAGCAGCCCCAGAACAGGGGGCTACGAGCAGTACTTC.

The chain recombines TRBV27 with TRBJ2-3; D is unresolved. Trimming removed 5 bases from V and 1 base from J, with 10 bases in between. Germline V lookup: CDR1 MNHEY, CDR2 SMNVEV (reference sequence). The CDR3 loop spans 14 amino acids. Here the CDR3 DNA reads TGTGCCAGCAGTAACAGAATCCGCACAGATACGCAGTATTTT. Protein product: CASSNRIRTDTQYF.

The gene calls are TRBV10-3 and TRBJ1-5; 9 bases line up with TRBD1. Trimming removed 4 bases from V and 5 bases from J; junction bases left unmatched: 3. The CDR3 is 14 residues long. Germline CDR1 is ENHRY and CDR2 is SYGVKD. The CDR3 bases are TGTGCCATCAGTGCAACAGGGGGCCATCAGCCCCAGCATTTT. Its translation: CAISATGGHQPQHF.

This chain uses TRBV7-9 with TRBJ1-2; the D gene is possibly TRBD1 (6 bases). V lost 5 bases to trimming and J lost 2 bases, with 15 bases between them. CDR1 and CDR2 (germline): SEHNR, FQNEAQ (reference sequence). The CDR3 runs to 15 residues. The CDR3 spells CASSKEDSGNYGYTF. CDR3 in DNA: TGTGCCAGCAGCAAGGAGGACAGCGGAAACTATGGCTACACCTTC.

A single count supports this clone. The V and J genes are TRBV5-1 and TRBJ2-1, with a weak D call TRBD2 (5 bases). The CDR3 covers 15 residues. Germline values: CDR1 SGHRS, CDR2 YFSETQ. V lost 1 base to trimming and J lost 0 bases, with 8 bases between them. The DNA for the CDR3 is TGCGCCAGCAGCTTGACGGGAAGCTCCTACAATGAGCAGTTCTTC. Amino acid sequence: CASSLTGSSYNEQFF.

The V call is TRBV27, the J call TRBJ2-2; possible D gene TRBD1, 5 bases. The CDR3 extends over 14 amino acids. Germline CDR1 and CDR2: MNHEY and SMNVEV (reference sequence). With 5 bases removed from V and 2 bases from J, the gap between germline ends came to 9 bases. The CDR3 is CASSPDRNTGELFF. As DNA, the CDR3 is TGTGCCAGCAGTCCCGACAGAAACACCGGGGAGCTGTTTTTT.

The chain employs TRBV27 and TRBJ2-7, with TRBD2 matching 7 bases. The V segment lost 3 bases and the J segment 1 base; nucleotides outside the gene matches: 3. CDR3 length: 14 residues. Per germline, CDR1 MNHEY and CDR2 SMNVEV (reference sequence). This CDR3 reads CASSLGTNSYEQYF. The CDR3 nucleotides read TGTGCCAGCAGTTTGGGGACTAATTCCTACGAGCAGTACTTC.